This passage covers 19 T cell receptor beta chains from one sample sequenced in a study of cytomegalovirus exposure and HLA in healthy donors (dated by TCRdb to 2017 to 2019). Preparation of the library involved the immunoSEQ multiplex PCR assay. The multiplex PCR relied on a mix of 60 forward primers for TCR Vbeta segments and 13 reverse primers for TCR Jbeta segments. TCRdb mirrors the immuneACCESS table, restricted to in-frame sequences. Some clones are absent from its copies; in checked studies, under half trace to an unresolved V gene, and the reason for the others is unknown. This sample lists approximately 80,000 clones; roughly 63% were detected once. Together, the top ten hold 15% of the sample. Sequencing was carried out using PBMCs. These TCRs come from a woman in her 40s in good health and CMV-seropositive.

The chain is built from TRBV5-8 and TRBJ1-5; TRBD1 is a possible D gene (6 bases). Germline V gene sequence: CDR1 SGHTS, CDR2 YDEGEE. There are 14 residues in the CDR3. V lost 4 bases and J 7 bases, leaving 15 bases between the germline ends. CDR3 loop: CASSILQGRQPQHF. In DNA form, the CDR3 reads TGTGCCAGCAGCATTCTACAGGGCCGACAGCCCCAGCATTTT.

V gene TRBV7-9 combines with J gene TRBJ1-3, with no clear D. V lost 5 bases and J lost 4, with 9 bases in between. CDR1 and CDR2 from the germline V gene are SEHNR and FQNEAQ (reference sequence). The CDR3 is made up of 13 amino acids. The CDR3 loop is CASSSEGGNTIYF. Here the CDR3 DNA reads TGTGCCAGCAGCAGTGAGGGAGGAAACACCATATATTTT.

The J gene is TRBJ1-5, the V gene TRBV15, with D possibly matching TRBD1 (6 bases). The CDR3 has 15 residues. Germline CDR1 and CDR2: LNHNV and YYDKDF (reference sequence). The V end lost 5 bases, the J end lost 6 bases, and 17 bases lay between the germline ends. This chain's CDR3 is CATSGGQYSSQPQHF. In nucleotides, the CDR3 is TGTGCCACCAGCGGTGGACAGTACTCTAGTCAGCCCCAGCATTTT.

This chain links TRBV4-1 with TRBJ2-5, with a weak D call TRBD1 (5 bases). Trimming cost V 6 bases and J 1 base, with 15 bases left between them. Germline CDR1 reads MGHRA; CDR2 reads YSYEKL. The CDR3 covers 15 residues. The CDR3, as DNA: TGCGCCAGCAGTCCGGTAAGACAGATCCAAGAGACCCAGTACTTC. Encoded protein: CASSPVRQIQETQYF.

This chain connects TRBV19 to TRBJ2-2; D might be TRBD1 (6 bases). V was shortened by 6 bases and J by 7 bases, with 12 bases between the two germline ends. Germline V gene lookup returns CDR1 LNHDA and CDR2 SQIVND (reference sequence). This CDR3 comprises 13 residues. CDR3 loop: CASRGASHGELFF. CDR3 DNA sequence: TGTGCCAGTAGGGGGGCGTCCCACGGGGAGCTGTTTTTT. Looking up the rest from reference TRBV19 and TRBJ2-2 gives the full variable domain: DGGITQSPKYLFRKEGQNVTLSCEQNLNHDAMYWYRQDPGQGLRLIYYSQIVNDFQKGDIAEGYSVSREKKESFPLTVTSAQKNPTAFYLCASRGASHGELFFGEGSRLTVL.

This clone was seen a few times. The gene calls are TRBV4-1 and TRBJ2-7; 13 nucleotides line up with TRBD2. Per germline, CDR1 MGHRA and CDR2 YSYEKL. The CDR3 has 17 residues. J lost 0 bases, V lost 3 bases, and 5 bases had no gene match. The CDR3 DNA reads TGCGCCAGCAGCCATCCGACTAGCGGGAGGTCCTCCTACGAGCAGTACTTC. Translating it yields CASSHPTSGRSSYEQYF.

This clone has only one observation. The chain recombines TRBV30 with TRBJ2-7, with 8 bases that match TRBD2. The CDR3 extends over 14 amino acids. Germline V gene data show CDR1 as GTSNPN and CDR2 as SVGIG (reference sequence). The trim removed 2 bases at V and 6 bases at J, leaving 9 bases unmatched. Written as DNA, the CDR3 is TGTGCCTGGAGTAGGAGCGGGAGTTCTCGCGAGCAGTACTTC. Protein sequence: CAWSRSGSSREQYF.

The chain joins TRBV9 to TRBJ2-1; 13 bases map to TRBD2. The CDR3 totals 16 residues. V gave up 2 bases and J gave up 8 bases; unmatched junction bases: 7. Germline lookup yields CDR1 SGDLS and CDR2 YYNGEE. CDR3 in DNA: TGTGCCAGCAGCGTGCTCGGACTAGCGGGAGCTTATGAGCAGTTCTTC. It encodes CASSVLGLAGAYEQFF.

The V gene is TRBV27, the J gene TRBJ2-7; D perhaps matches TRBD1 (6 bases). V was cut by 7 bases and J by 0 bases, with 13 bases left in between. The CDR3 is 14 residues long. Per germline, CDR1 MNHEY and CDR2 SMNVEV (reference sequence). CDR3 DNA: TGTGCCAGCAAGAGGGGGTCAAGCTCCTACGAGCAGTACTTC. Translated: CASKRGSSSYEQYF.

A single count supports this clone. V usage is TRBV6-5 and J usage is TRBJ2-1; D remains ambiguous. There are 15 residues in the CDR3. Germline CDR1 MNHEY, CDR2 SVGAGI. Trimming cost V 0 bases and J 0 bases, with 6 bases left between them. The CDR3 DNA reads as TGTGCCAGCAGTTACTCGGCAGACTCCTACAATGAGCAGTTCTTC. Its translation is CASSYSADSYNEQFF.

The V call is TRBV28, the J call TRBJ2-1; a weak D match, TRBD2 (5 bases). The CDR3 runs to 15 residues. Germline V gene sequence: CDR1 MDHEN, CDR2 SYDVKM. V lost 2 bases to trimming and J lost 2 bases, with 10 bases between them. CDR3 DNA: TGTGCCAGCAGTTTACGGAGGAGTGCCTACAATGAGCAGTTCTTC. It translates to CASSLRRSAYNEQFF.

This clone was picked up one time. This chain joins TRBV7-9 and TRBJ1-4; 7 nucleotides line up with TRBD1. This CDR3 has 14 amino acids. Germline V lookup: CDR1 SEHNR, CDR2 FQNEAQ (reference sequence). V trimming: 5 bases; J trimming: 5 bases; junction bases outside the gene matches: 5. CDR3: CASSRGTVNEKLFF. The CDR3 coding sequence is TGTGCCAGCAGCCGAGGGACAGTGAATGAAAAACTGTTTTTT.

This rearrangement joins TRBV5-1 to TRBJ1-1, with 7 bases lining up with TRBD1. J was trimmed by 4 bases and V by 4 bases; bases with no gene match: 13. The germline CDR1 and CDR2 sequences are SGHRS and YFSETQ. This CDR3 comprises 16 residues. CDR3 nucleotide sequence: TGCGCCAGCAGCGACCAGGACAGGCTCCGGGGCACTGAAGCTTTCTTT. Protein product: CASSDQDRLRGTEAFF. Variable domain in full (rest from reference TRBV5-1 and TRBJ1-1): KAGVTQTPRYLIKTRGQQVTLSCSPISGHRSVSWYQQTPGQGLQFLFEYFSETQRNKGNFPGRFSGRQFSNSRSEMNVSTLELGDSALYLCASSDQDRLRGTEAFFGQGTRLTVV.

The chain is built from TRBV4-2 and TRBJ1-1; maybe TRBD1 (5 bases). Trimming pared 0 bases from V and 5 bases from J, leaving 19 bases between. The CDR3 runs 17 residues. Germline V gene data show CDR1 as LGHNA and CDR2 as YNFKEQ. CDR3 in DNA: TGTGCCAGCAGCCAAGATCTTTTAGGAGGGGTAGGGACTGAAGCTTTCTTT. It specifies CASSQDLLGGVGTEAFF.

The V call is TRBV2, the J call TRBJ1-1; D is unresolved. This CDR3 region has 14 residues. The V gene lost 4 bases and the J gene lost 8 bases, with 17 bases spanning the gap. Germline V gives CDR1 SNHLY, CDR2 FYNNEI. The chain's CDR3 is CASSAHSKQREAFF. In DNA form, the CDR3 reads TGTGCCAGCAGTGCTCACTCTAAGCAGCGGGAAGCTTTCTTT.

The rearrangement links TRBV7-9 to TRBJ2-1; D ambiguous. Germline loops: CDR1 SEHNR, CDR2 FQNEAQ (reference sequence). CDR3 length: 12 amino acids. V lost 5 bases to trimming and J lost 6 bases, with 8 bases between them. The CDR3 sequence: CASSRDINEQFF. CDR3 coding DNA: TGTGCCAGCAGCCGAGATATCAATGAGCAGTTCTTC.

This clone was observed a handful of times. The chain combines TRBV4-3 with TRBJ2-7; TRBD1 agrees at 10 bases. With 3 bases clipped from V and 7 bases from J, the junction kept 6 bases outside the gene matches. Germline CDR1 LGHNA, CDR2 YSLEER. The CDR3 runs to 14 residues. The CDR3 loop reads CASSHRQGAGEQYF. CDR3 bases: TGCGCCAGCAGCCACCGACAGGGGGCGGGGGAGCAGTACTTC.

The rearrangement uses TRBV7-2 and TRBJ1-2, with D perhaps matching TRBD1 (5 bases). Deletions cut 1 base from V and 6 bases from J, with 12 bases between. This CDR3 spans 14 amino acids. Germline V gene data show CDR1 as SGHTA and CDR2 as FQGNSA. CDR3 DNA: TGTGCCAGCAGCTTAGAGGGCAGGGCGCATGGCTACACCTTC. Translating gives CASSLEGRAHGYTF. The full variable domain, with the rest looked up from reference TRBV7-2 and TRBJ1-2, is GAGVSQSPSNKVTEKGKDVELRCDPISGHTALYWYRQSLGQGLEFLIYFQGNSAPDKSGLPSDRFSAERTGGSVSTLTIQRTQQEDSAVYLCASSLEGRAHGYTFGSGTRLTVV.

V is TRBV2 and J is TRBJ1-3; no reliable D call. The CDR3 is 15 amino acids. The V gene lost 3 bases and the J gene lost 0 bases, with 9 bases spanning the gap. Per the germline V gene, CDR1 is SNHLY and CDR2 is FYNNEI. The CDR3 loop reads CASSEGPLSGNTIYF. The CDR3 DNA follows: TGTGCCAGCAGTGAGGGCCCCCTCTCTGGAAACACCATATATTTT.